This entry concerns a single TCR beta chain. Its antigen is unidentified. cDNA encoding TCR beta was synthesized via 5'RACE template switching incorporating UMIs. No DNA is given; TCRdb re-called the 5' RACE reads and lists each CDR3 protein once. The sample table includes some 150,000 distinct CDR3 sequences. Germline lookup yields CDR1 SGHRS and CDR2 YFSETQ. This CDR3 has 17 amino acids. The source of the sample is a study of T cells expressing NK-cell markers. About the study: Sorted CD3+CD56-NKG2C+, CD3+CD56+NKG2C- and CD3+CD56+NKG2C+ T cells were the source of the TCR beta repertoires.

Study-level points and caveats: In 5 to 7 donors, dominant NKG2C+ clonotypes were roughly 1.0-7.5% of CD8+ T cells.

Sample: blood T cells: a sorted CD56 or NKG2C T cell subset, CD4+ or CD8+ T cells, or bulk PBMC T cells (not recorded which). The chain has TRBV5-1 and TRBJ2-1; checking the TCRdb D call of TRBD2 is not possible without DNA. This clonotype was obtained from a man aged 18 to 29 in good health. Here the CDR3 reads CASSLSPGTSGNNEQFF.